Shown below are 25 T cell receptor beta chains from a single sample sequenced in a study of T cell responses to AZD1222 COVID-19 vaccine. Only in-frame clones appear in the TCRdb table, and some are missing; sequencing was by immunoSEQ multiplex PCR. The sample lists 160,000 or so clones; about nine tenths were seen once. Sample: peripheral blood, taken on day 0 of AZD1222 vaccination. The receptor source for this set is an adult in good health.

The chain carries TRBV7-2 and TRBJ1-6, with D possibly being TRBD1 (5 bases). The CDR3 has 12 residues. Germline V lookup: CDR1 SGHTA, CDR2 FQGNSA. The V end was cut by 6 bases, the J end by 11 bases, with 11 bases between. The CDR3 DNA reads TGTGCCAGCAGGGCCAGGGATCCACCCCTCCACTTT. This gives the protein CASRARDPPLHF.

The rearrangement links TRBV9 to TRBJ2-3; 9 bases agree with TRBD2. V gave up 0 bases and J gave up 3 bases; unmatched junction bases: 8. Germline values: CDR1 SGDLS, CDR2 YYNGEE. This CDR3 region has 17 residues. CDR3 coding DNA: TGTGCCAGCAGCGTAGATTGGGCTAGCGGGGAAACAGATACGCAGTATTTT. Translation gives CASSVDWASGETDTQYF.

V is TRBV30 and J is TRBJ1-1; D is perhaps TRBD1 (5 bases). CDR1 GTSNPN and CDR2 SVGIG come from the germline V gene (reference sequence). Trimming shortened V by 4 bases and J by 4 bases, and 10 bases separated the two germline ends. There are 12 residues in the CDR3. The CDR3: CAWNRRGTEAFF. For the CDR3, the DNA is TGTGCCTGGAACCGGAGGGGCACTGAAGCTTTCTTT.

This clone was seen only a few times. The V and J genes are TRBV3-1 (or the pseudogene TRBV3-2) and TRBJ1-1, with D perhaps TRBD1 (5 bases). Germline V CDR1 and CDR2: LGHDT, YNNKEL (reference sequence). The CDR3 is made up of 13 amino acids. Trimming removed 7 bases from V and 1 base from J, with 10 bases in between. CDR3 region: CASTGLPNTEAFF. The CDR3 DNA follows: TGTGCCAGCACGGGACTGCCGAACACTGAAGCTTTCTTT.

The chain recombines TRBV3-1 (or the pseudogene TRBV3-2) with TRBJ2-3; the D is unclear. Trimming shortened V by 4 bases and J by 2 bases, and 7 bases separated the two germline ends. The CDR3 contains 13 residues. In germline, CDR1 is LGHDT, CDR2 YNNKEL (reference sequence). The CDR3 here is CASSLQTTDTQYF. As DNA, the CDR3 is TGTGCCAGCAGCCTTCAGACCACAGATACGCAGTATTTT.

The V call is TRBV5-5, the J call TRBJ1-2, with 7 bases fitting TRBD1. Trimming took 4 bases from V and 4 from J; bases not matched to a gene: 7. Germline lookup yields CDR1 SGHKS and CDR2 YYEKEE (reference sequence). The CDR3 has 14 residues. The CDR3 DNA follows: TGTGCCAGCAGCCCCACCGGGACAGTCTATGGCTACACCTTC. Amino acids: CASSPTGTVYGYTF.

The DNA of the CDR3 is TGTGCCATCAGTAAGGGACTAGCGGGAAGTACCGGGGAGCTGTTTTTT. Its protein product is CAISKGLAGSTGELFF. The gene calls are TRBV10-3 and TRBJ2-2; 13 bases agree with TRBD2. Germline CDR1 reads ENHRY; CDR2 reads SYGVKD. The CDR3 runs to 16 residues. The V and J ends lost 5 bases and 5 bases, in that order; junction bases with no gene match: 5.

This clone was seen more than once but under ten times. This CDR3 reads CASSQDRGDYSNQPQHF. The CDR3 bases are TGTGCCAGCAGTCAAGACAGGGGGGACTATAGCAATCAGCCCCAGCATTTT. V is TRBV6-2 or TRBV6-3 and J is TRBJ1-5; TRBD1 matches 9 bases. The germline V gene encodes CDR1 MNHEY and CDR2 SVGEGT. J lost 0 bases, V lost 5 bases, and 8 bases had no gene match. There are 17 residues in the CDR3.

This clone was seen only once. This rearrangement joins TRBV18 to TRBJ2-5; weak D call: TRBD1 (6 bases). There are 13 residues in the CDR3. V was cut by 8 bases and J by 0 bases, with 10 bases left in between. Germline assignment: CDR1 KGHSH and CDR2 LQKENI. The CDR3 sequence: CASRDTHQETQYF. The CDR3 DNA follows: TGTGCCAGCCGGGACACTCACCAAGAGACCCAGTACTTC. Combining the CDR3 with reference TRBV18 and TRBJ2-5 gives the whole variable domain NAGVMQNPRHLVRRRGQEARLRCSPMKGHSHVYWYRQLPEEGLKFMVYLQKENIIDESGMPKERFSAEFPKEGPSILRIQQVVRGDSAAYFCASRDTHQETQYFGPGTRLLVL.

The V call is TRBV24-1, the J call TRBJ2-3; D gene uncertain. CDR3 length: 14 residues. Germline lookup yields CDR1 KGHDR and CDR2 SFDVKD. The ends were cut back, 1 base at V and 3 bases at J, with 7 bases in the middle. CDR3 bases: TGTGCCACCAGTGATTTTGGGCAGACAGATACGCAGTATTTT. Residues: CATSDFGQTDTQYF.

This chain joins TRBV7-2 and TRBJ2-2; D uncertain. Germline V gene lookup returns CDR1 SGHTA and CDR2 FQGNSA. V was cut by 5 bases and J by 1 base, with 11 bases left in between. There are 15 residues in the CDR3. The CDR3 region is CASSPRAGNTGELFF. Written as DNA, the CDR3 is TGTGCCAGCAGCCCCCGGGCAGGGAACACCGGGGAGCTGTTTTTT.

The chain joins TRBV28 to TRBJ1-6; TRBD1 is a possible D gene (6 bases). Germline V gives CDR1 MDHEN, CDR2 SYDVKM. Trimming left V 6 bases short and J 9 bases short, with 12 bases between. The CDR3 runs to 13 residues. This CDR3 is CASSLDRSSPLHF. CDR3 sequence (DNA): TGTGCCAGCAGCCTCGACAGGTCTTCACCCCTCCACTTT.

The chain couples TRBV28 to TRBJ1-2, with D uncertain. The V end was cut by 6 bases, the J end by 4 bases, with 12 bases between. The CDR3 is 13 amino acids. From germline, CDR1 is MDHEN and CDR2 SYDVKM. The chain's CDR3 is CASRPTQAYGYTF. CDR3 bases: TGTGCCAGCAGGCCGACCCAGGCCTATGGCTACACCTTC.

The DNA for the CDR3 is TGTGCCACGGGGCAATTTGGAAACACCATATATTTT. Its translation: CATGQFGNTIYF. The rearrangement links TRBV15 to TRBJ1-3; D perhaps matches TRBD1 (5 bases). This CDR3 contains 12 residues. Germline V gene lookup returns CDR1 LNHNV and CDR2 YYDKDF (reference sequence). Between the trimmed V and J ends, which lost 9 bases and 3 bases, there was a span of 9 bases.

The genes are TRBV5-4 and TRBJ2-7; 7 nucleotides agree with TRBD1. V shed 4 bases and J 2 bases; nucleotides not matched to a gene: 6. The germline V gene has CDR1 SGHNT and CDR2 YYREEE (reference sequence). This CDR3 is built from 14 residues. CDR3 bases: TGTGCCAGCAGCGGAGACAGGGACGCCTACGAGCAGTACTTC. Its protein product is CASSGDRDAYEQYF.

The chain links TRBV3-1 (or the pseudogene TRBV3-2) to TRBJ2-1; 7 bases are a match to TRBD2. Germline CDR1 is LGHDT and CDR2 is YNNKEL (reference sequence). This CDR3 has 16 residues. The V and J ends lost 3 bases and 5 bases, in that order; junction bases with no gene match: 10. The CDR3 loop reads CASSQYSTGGDNEQFF. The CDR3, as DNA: TGTGCCAGCAGCCAGTACTCAACGGGAGGAGACAATGAGCAGTTCTTC.

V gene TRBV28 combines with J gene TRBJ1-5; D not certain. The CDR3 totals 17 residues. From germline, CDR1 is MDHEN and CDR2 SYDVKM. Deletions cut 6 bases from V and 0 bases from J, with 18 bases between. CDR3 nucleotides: TGTGCCAGCAGCCTGGTTATGACGGCGAATAGCAATCAGCCCCAGCATTTT. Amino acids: CASSLVMTANSNQPQHF.

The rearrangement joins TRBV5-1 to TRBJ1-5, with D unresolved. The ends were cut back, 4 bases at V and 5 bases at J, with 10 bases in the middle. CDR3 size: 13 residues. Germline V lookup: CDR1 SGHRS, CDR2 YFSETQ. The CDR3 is CASSRLGDQPQHF. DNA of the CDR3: TGCGCCAGCAGCCGTCTGGGTGATCAGCCCCAGCATTTT.

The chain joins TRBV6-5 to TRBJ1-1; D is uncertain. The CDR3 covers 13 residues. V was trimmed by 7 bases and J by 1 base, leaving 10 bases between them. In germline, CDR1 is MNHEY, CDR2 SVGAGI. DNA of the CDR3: TGTGCCAGCACCGCTAGGGAGAACACTGAAGCTTTCTTT. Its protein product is CASTARENTEAFF.

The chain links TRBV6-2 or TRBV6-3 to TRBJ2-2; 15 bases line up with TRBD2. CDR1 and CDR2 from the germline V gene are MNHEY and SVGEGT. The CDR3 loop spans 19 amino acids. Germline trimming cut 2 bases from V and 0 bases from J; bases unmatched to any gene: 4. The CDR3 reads CASSYLRTSGRANTGELFF. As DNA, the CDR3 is TGTGCCAGCAGTTACCTCAGGACTAGCGGGAGGGCGAACACCGGGGAGCTGTTTTTT.

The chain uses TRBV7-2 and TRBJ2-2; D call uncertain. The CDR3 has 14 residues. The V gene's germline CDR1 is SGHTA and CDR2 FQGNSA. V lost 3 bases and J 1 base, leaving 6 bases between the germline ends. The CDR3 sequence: CASSFLENTGELFF. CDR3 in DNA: TGTGCCAGCAGCTTTCTCGAGAACACCGGGGAGCTGTTTTTT.

CDR3 region: CASSLGASVTEAFF. DNA of the CDR3: TGTGCCAGCAGCCTGGGGGCGTCGGTCACTGAAGCTTTCTTT. The chain is built from TRBV5-4 and TRBJ1-1; the D gene is possibly TRBD1 (6 bases). There are 14 residues in the CDR3. V was pared by 4 bases and J by 4 bases, with 14 bases between. Germline V gene sequence: CDR1 SGHNT, CDR2 YYREEE (reference sequence).

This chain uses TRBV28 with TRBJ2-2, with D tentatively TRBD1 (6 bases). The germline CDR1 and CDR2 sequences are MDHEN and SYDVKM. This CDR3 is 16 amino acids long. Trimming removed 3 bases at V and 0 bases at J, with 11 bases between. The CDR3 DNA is TGTGCCAGCAGTTTCCCCGGACAGACGAACACCGGGGAGCTGTTTTTT. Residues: CASSFPGQTNTGELFF.

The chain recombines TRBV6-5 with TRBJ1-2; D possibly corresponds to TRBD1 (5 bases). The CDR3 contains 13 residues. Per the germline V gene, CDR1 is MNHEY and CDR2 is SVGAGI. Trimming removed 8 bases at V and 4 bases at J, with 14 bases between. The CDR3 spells CASVGRASYGYTF. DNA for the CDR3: TGTGCCAGCGTGGGCAGGGCCTCCTATGGCTACACCTTC.

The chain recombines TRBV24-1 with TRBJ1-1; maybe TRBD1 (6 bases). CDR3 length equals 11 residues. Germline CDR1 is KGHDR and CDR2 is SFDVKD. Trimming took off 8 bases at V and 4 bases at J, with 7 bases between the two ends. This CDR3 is CATMTGTEAFF. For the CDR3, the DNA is TGTGCCACCATGACAGGCACTGAAGCTTTCTTT.